These T cell receptor beta chains were read from a single sample in a study of blood T cell repertoires in COVID-19. This table comes from immunoSEQ multiplex PCR, and its TCRdb copy is limited to in-frame clones, with some not included. The sample gives about 480,000 clones, around nine tenths of which show up once; 1.5% to 2% is in the top ten. The sample was PBMCs or T cells enriched from blood (not recorded which). The receptors shown here come from a woman aged 40 to 50 who had recovered from COVID-19. Both conserved end residues are part of each CDR3. The D gene is left open where the match is weak. Only part of the rows carry a size: once, few, many, or a class if the clone is expanded.

>TRBJ1-4|few|TRBD1|TRBV3-1/TRBV3-2|16
CASSQDMTGDDEKLFF
TGTGCCAGCAGCCAAGACATGACAGGGGATGATGAAAAACTGTTTTTT
>TRBJ1-5|-|-|TRBV15|15
CATSRSAQGSQPQHF
TGTGCCACCAGCAGAAGTGCACAGGGCTCGCAGCCCCAGCATTTT
>TRBJ1-2|-|TRBD1|TRBV6-2/TRBV6-3|15
CASSYAPGTGGLLTF
TGTGCCAGCAGTTACGCCCCCGGGACAGGGGGTCTTCTCACCTTC
>TRBJ1-1|once|TRBD1|TRBV18|16
CASSPRDRGSGTEAFF
TGTGCCAGCTCACCCCGGGACAGGGGGTCGGGCACTGAAGCTTTCTTT
>TRBJ1-1|-|TRBD1|TRBV6-5|15
CASSSGTAMNTEAFF
TGTGCCAGCAGTTCGGGGACAGCTATGAACACTGAAGCTTTCTTT
>TRBJ1-5|-|-|TRBV20-1|13
CSASSASDQPQHF
TGCAGTGCTAGTTCTGCGAGCGATCAGCCCCAGCATTTT
>TRBJ1-5|-|-|TRBV5-6|15
CASSLEPGNDQPQHF
TGTGCCAGCAGCTTGGAGCCAGGGAATGATCAGCCCCAGCATTTT
>TRBJ1-6|-|-|TRBV4-3|17
CASSQVSPGGGNSPLHF
TGCGCCAGCAGCCAAGTATCCCCAGGCGGGGGGAATTCACCCCTCCACTTT
>TRBJ2-2|-|TRBD1|TRBV12-5|18
CASGLVLWGQGSTGELFF
TGTGCTAGTGGTTTGGTACTTTGGGGACAGGGATCCACCGGGGAGCTGTTTTTT
>TRBJ1-4|-|-|TRBV6-5|16
CASSSDGLVTNEKLFF
TGTGCCAGCAGTTCTGATGGACTGGTTACTAATGAAAAACTGTTTTTT
>TRBJ1-1|once|TRBD1|TRBV28|14
CASKTGTLNTEAFF
TGTGCCAGCAAGACAGGGACCTTGAACACTGAAGCTTTCTTT
>TRBJ2-3|-|-|TRBV19|13
CASIDGLGDTQYF
TGTGCCAGTATCGACGGCCTCGGGGATACGCAGTATTTT
>TRBJ2-5|-|TRBD1|TRBV12-3/TRBV12-4|13
CASSYRGQETQYF
TGTGCCAGCAGTTACAGGGGACAAGAGACCCAGTACTTC
>TRBJ2-1|-|TRBD2|TRBV5-1|18
CASSWGLAGNAAYNEQFF
TGCGCCAGCAGCTGGGGACTAGCCGGAAACGCGGCCTACAATGAGCAGTTCTTC
>TRBJ1-2|-|TRBD1|TRBV2|16
CASRRYRGTGNYGYTF
TGTGCCAGCCGTCGCTACAGGGGGACAGGGAACTATGGCTACACCTTC
>TRBJ2-1|-|-|TRBV25-1|18
CASSELIPTLSSYNEQFF
TGTGCCAGCAGTGAATTGATCCCGACTCTAAGCTCCTACAATGAGCAGTTCTTC
>TRBJ2-3|-|TRBD2|TRBV6-4|14
CASSDQGAGGTQYF
TGTGCCAGCAGTGACCAGGGAGCGGGGGGTACGCAGTATTTT
>TRBJ2-3|-|TRBD2|TRBV4-2|16
CASSRGTSGFEDTQYF
TGTGCCAGCAGCCGAGGGACTAGCGGCTTTGAGGATACGCAGTATTTT
>TRBJ2-1|-|-|TRBV10-2|17
CASSELRLAIGVNEQFF
TGCGCCAGCAGTGAGCTACGGCTGGCTATTGGAGTAAATGAGCAGTTCTTC
>TRBJ1-2|once|-|TRBV19|14
CASSLAGEERGYTF
TGTGCCAGTAGTCTGGCAGGGGAAGAACGTGGCTACACCTTC
>TRBJ2-7|-|TRBD2|TRBV7-9|14
CASSSTGTRSEQYF
TGTGCCAGCAGCTCCACCGGGACTAGGTCCGAGCAGTACTTC
>TRBJ1-2|-|TRBD1|TRBV5-6|15
CASSLRDRPIYGYTF
TGTGCCAGCAGCCTCCGGGACAGGCCCATCTATGGCTACACCTTC
>TRBJ1-1|-|-|TRBV6-1|14
CASSENREGTEAFF
TGTGCCAGCAGTGAAAACAGGGAAGGCACTGAAGCTTTCTTT
>TRBJ2-1|-|-|TRBV4-1|16
CASSQTRLMSYNEQFF
TGCGCCAGCAGCCAAACCCGACTGATGTCCTACAATGAGCAGTTCTTC
>TRBJ2-2|-|TRBD1|TRBV5-5|15
CASSLQQGSTGELFF
TGTGCCAGCAGCTTGCAACAGGGGTCCACCGGGGAGCTGTTTTTT
>TRBJ1-1|few|-|TRBV5-1|15
CASSNQGPFNTEAFF
TGCGCCAGCAGCAACCAGGGTCCCTTTAACACTGAAGCTTTCTTT
>TRBJ2-1|-|-|TRBV6-2/TRBV6-3|15
CASSYRSSTYNEQFF
TGTGCCAGCAGTTACCGGAGTTCTACCTACAATGAGCAGTTCTTC
>TRBJ1-5|-|-|TRBV27|15
CASSLNSDSNQPQHF
TGTGCCAGCAGTTTAAATTCAGATAGCAATCAGCCCCAGCATTTT
>TRBJ1-2|-|-|TRBV6-6|11
CASSQYYGYTF
TGTGCCAGCAGCCAATACTATGGCTACACCTTC
>TRBJ1-5|-|-|TRBV19|13
CASSIREGQPQHF
TGTGCCAGTAGTATAAGAGAGGGTCAGCCCCAGCATTTT
>TRBJ1-5|-|-|TRBV3-1/TRBV3-2|13
CASSQEGDQPQHF
TGTGCCAGCAGCCAAGAAGGGGATCAGCCCCAGCATTTT
>TRBJ1-2|-|-|TRBV7-2|15
CASSLAESAGYGYTF
TGTGCCAGCAGCTTAGCTGAGTCGGCAGGGTATGGCTACACCTTC
>TRBJ2-7|-|-|TRBV19|14
CASSLNRGSYEQYF
TGTGCCAGTAGTCTCAATCGGGGGAGCTACGAGCAGTACTTC
>TRBJ2-7|-|TRBD2|TRBV3-1/TRBV3-2|17
CASSQDRVGAGSYEQYF
TGTGCCAGCAGCCAAGATCGGGTCGGAGCGGGATCCTACGAGCAGTACTTC
>TRBJ2-7|-|-|TRBV15|13
CATSGDYPYEQYF
TGTGCCACCAGCGGCGACTATCCCTACGAGCAGTACTTC
>TRBJ1-4|-|TRBD1|TRBV15|15
CATKPRQGTNEKLFF
TGTGCCACCAAACCGCGACAGGGAACTAATGAAAAACTGTTTTTT
>TRBJ2-1|-|TRBD1|TRBV29-1|15
CSVDGGTGMYNEQFF
TGCAGCGTTGATGGCGGGACAGGGATGTACAATGAGCAGTTCTTC
>TRBJ2-3|-|TRBD2|TRBV6-2/TRBV6-3|17
CASSYSTASGDPDTQYF
TGTGCCAGCAGTTACTCCACGGCTAGCGGGGACCCAGATACGCAGTATTTT
>TRBJ1-2|-|-|TRBV28|14
CASSLEIQAGGYTF
TGTGCCAGCAGTTTAGAGATCCAGGCCGGAGGCTACACCTTC
>TRBJ1-5|-|TRBD1|TRBV12-5|14
CASGPRGPQEPQHF
TGTGCTAGTGGGCCCAGGGGGCCCCAAGAGCCCCAGCATTTT
>TRBJ1-4|-|TRBD1|TRBV6-5|14
CASSLTGGSEKLFF
TGTGCCAGCAGTTTAACAGGGGGCTCGGAAAAACTGTTTTTT
>TRBJ1-1|-|-|TRBV19|16
CASSKTTGVVNTEAFF
TGTGCCAGTAGTAAGACGACAGGAGTTGTGAACACTGAAGCTTTCTTT
>TRBJ2-5|-|TRBD2|TRBV19|11
CASSTGGTQYF
TGTGCCAGTAGTACGGGGGGGACCCAGTACTTC
>TRBJ1-1|-|-|TRBV7-9|13
CASSLGTRNEAFF
TGTGCCAGCAGCTTAGGGACAAGGAATGAAGCTTTCTTT
>TRBJ2-7|-|-|TRBV12-3/TRBV12-4|13
CASSLARVHEQYF
TGTGCCAGCAGTTTAGCGAGAGTCCACGAGCAGTACTTC
>TRBJ1-1|-|-|TRBV2|14
CASSEERGGTEAFF
TGTGCCAGCAGTGAAGAGCGGGGGGGGACTGAAGCTTTCTTT
>TRBJ2-3|-|-|TRBV19|13
CASRGGSADTQYF
TGTGCTAGTAGGGGGGGAAGCGCAGATACGCAGTATTTT
>TRBJ1-5|-|-|TRBV6-2/TRBV6-3|14
CASSYSTRAQPQHF
TGTGCCAGCAGTTACTCGACCAGGGCCCAGCCCCAGCATTTT
>TRBJ1-1|-|-|TRBV3-1/TRBV3-2|14
CASSIRGMNTEAFF
TGTGCCAGCAGTATCAGGGGTATGAACACTGAAGCTTTCTTT
>TRBJ2-2|once|TRBD2|TRBV19|19
CASSIFGLAGGSWTGELFF
TGTGCCAGTAGTATCTTCGGACTAGCGGGAGGGAGTTGGACCGGGGAGCTGTTTTTT
>TRBJ2-5|-|-|TRBV7-2|13
CASSLTQLETQYF
TGTGCCAGCAGCTTAACGCAGTTAGAGACCCAGTACTTC